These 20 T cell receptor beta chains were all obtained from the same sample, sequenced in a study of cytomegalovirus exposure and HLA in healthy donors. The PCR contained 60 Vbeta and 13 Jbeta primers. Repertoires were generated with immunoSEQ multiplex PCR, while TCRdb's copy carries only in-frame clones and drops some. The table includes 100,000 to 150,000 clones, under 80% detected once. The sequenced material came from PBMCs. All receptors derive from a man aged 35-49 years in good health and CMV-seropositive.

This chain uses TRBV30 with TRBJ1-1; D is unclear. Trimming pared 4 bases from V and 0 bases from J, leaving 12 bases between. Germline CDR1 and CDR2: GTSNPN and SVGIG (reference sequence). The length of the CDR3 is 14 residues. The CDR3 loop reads CAWTPGTMNTEAFF. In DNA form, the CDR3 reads TGTGCCTGGACCCCCGGTACTATGAACACTGAAGCTTTCTTT.

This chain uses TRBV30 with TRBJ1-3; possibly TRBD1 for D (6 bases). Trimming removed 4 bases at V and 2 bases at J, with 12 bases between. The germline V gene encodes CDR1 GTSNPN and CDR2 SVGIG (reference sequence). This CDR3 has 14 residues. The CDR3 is CAWIKTGTGNTIYF. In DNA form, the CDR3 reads TGTGCCTGGATTAAGACAGGCACTGGAAACACCATATATTTT.

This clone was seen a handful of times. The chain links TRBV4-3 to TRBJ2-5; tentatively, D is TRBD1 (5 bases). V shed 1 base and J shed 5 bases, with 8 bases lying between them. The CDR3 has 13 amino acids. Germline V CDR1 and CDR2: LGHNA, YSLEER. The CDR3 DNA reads TGCGCCAGCAGCCAAGTAGGGGTTGAGACCCAGTACTTC. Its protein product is CASSQVGVETQYF.

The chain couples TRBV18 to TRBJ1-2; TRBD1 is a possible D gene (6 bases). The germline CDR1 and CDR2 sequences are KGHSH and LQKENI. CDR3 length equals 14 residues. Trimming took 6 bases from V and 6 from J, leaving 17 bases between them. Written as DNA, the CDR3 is TGTGCCAGCTCCCCTGTTCAGGGGCTACATGGCTACACCTTC. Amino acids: CASSPVQGLHGYTF.

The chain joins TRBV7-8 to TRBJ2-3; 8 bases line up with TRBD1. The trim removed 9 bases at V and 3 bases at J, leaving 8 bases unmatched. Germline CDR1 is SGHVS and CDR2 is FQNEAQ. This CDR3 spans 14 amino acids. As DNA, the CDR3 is TGTGCCAGGGGGGCAGGGGGCAGGACAGATACGCAGTATTTT. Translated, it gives CARGAGGRTDTQYF.

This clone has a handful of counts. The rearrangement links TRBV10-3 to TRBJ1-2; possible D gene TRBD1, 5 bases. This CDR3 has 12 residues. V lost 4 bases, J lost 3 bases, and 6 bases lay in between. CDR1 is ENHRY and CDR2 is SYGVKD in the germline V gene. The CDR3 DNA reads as TGTGCCATCAGTGCGGGGGACTATGGCTACACCTTC. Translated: CAISAGDYGYTF.

Written as DNA, the CDR3 is TGTGCCAGCAGATCATCTAGCGGGAGAACCTACGAGCAGTACTTC. It specifies CASRSSSGRTYEQYF. V usage is TRBV6-5 and J usage is TRBJ2-7; 10 nucleotides line up with TRBD2. The CDR3 extends over 15 amino acids. The V segment lost 6 bases and the J segment 2 bases; nucleotides outside the gene matches: 7. Germline lookup yields CDR1 MNHEY and CDR2 SVGAGI.

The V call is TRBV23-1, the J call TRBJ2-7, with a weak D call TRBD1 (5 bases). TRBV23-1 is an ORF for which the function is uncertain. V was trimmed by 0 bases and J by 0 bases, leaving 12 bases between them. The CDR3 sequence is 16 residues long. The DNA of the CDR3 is TGCGCCAGCAGTCAATCGCCGGACACGATCTCCTACGAGCAGTACTTC. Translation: CASSQSPDTISYEQYF.

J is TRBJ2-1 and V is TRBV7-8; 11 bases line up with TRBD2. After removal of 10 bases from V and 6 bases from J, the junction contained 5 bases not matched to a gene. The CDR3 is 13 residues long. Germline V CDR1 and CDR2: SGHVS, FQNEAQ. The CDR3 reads CATWLAGGNEQFF. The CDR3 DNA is TGTGCCACCTGGCTAGCGGGAGGCAATGAGCAGTTCTTC.

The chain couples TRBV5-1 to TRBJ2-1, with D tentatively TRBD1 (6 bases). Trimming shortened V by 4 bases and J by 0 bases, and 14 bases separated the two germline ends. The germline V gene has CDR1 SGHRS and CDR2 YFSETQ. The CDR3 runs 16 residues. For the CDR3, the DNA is TGCGCCAGCAGCCCCCACGAGGGGGACTCCTACAATGAGCAGTTCTTC. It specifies CASSPHEGDSYNEQFF.

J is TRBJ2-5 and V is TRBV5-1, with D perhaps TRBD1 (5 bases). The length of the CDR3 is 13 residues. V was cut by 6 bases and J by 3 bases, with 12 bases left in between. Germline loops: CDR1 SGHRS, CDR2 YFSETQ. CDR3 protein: CASTSIREETQYF. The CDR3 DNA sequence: TGCGCCAGCACATCTATCAGGGAAGAGACCCAGTACTTC. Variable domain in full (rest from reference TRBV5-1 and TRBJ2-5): KAGVTQTPRYLIKTRGQQVTLSCSPISGHRSVSWYQQTPGQGLQFLFEYFSETQRNKGNFPGRFSGRQFSNSRSEMNVSTLELGDSALYLCASTSIREETQYFGPGTRLLVL.

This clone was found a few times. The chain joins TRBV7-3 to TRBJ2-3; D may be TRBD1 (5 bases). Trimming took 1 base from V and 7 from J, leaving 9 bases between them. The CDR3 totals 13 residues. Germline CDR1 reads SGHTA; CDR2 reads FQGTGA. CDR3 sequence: CASSLIGAYTQYF. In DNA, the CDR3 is TGTGCCAGCAGCTTAATTGGGGCCTATACGCAGTATTTT.

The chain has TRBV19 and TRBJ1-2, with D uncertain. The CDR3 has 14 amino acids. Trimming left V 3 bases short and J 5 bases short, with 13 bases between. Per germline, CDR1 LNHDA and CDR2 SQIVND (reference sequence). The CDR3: CASSIRQSGYGYTF. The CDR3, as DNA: TGTGCCAGTAGTATCCGCCAGAGCGGGTATGGCTACACCTTC.

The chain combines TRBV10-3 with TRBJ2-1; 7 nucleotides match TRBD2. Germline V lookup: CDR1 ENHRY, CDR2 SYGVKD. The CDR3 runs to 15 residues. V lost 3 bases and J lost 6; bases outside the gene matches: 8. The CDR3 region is CAISDFGGSGNEQFF. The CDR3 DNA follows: TGTGCCATCAGTGACTTTGGCGGGAGCGGCAATGAGCAGTTCTTC.

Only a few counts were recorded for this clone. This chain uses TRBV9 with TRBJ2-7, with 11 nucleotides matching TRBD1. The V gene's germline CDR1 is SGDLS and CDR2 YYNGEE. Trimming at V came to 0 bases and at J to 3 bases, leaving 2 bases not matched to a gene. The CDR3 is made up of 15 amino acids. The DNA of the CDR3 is TGTGCCAGCAGCGTAGAGGGACAGGGGGTCTACGAGCAGTACTTC. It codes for CASSVEGQGVYEQYF.

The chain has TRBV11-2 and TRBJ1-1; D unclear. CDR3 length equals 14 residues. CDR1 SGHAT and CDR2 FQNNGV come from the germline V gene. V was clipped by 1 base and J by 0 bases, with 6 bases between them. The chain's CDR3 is CASSLGRVNTEAFF. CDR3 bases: TGTGCCAGCAGCTTAGGGAGGGTGAACACTGAAGCTTTCTTT.

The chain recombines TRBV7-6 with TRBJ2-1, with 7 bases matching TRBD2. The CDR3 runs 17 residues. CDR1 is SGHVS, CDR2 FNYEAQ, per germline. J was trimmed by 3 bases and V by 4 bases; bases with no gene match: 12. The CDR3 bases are TGTGCCAGCAGCTCCCTTAGCGGGCTCGAAGGCTACAATGAGCAGTTCTTC. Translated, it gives CASSSLSGLEGYNEQFF.

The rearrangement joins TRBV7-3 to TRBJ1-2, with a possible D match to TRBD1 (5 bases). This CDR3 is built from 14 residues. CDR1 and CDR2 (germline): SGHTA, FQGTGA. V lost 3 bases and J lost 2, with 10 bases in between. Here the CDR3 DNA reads TGTGCCAGCAGCTTCCAGACAGAGAACTATGGCTACACCTTC. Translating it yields CASSFQTENYGYTF.

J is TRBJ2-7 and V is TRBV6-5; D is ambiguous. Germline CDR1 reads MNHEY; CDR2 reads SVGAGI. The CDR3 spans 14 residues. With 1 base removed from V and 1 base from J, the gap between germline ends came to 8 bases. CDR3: CASSYFQDSYEQYF. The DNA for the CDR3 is TGTGCCAGCAGTTACTTTCAGGATTCCTACGAGCAGTACTTC.

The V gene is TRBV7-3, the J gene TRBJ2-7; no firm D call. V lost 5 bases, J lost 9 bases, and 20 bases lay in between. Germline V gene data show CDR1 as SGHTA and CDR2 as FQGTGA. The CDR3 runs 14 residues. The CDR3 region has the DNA TGTGCCAGCAGCCTGCCCGGGTCCTCCCTAGGGCAGTACTTC. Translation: CASSLPGSSLGQYF.